This T cell receptor (beta chain) was captured in a study of T-cell reconstitution after alpha-beta-depleted transplantation in children. Preparing the TCRbeta library involved the use of unique molecular identifiers. Via MiXCR, TCRdb re-called the PCR reads, giving one row per CDR3 protein. The sample includes about 350,000 distinct CDR3 sequences, about 16% of them seen just once. Study-wide results and caveats: At one year after transplant, newly produced T cells mostly accounted for T-cell counts and diversity. Several hundred expanded graft clones reportedly gave rise to the alpha-beta T cells present about two months after transplant.

The germline V gene has CDR1 MNHNY and CDR2 SVGAGI (reference sequence). Trimming pared 2 bases from V and 7 bases from J, leaving 8 bases between. CDR3 size: 12 residues. To note about this clonotype: Its antigen is unknown.

The TCR comes from a male patient under 10 years old who had a stem cell transplant for acute lymphoblastic leukemia, so the T cells may come from the graft donor. The rearrangement joins TRBV6-6 to TRBJ1-1; D not resolved. Here the sequenced sample was PBMCs, mostly from graft donor cells, taken 360 days after TCRalphabeta/CD19-depleted stem cell transplant. The CDR3 loop is CASSYRVVEAFF. The CDR3 DNA sequence: TGTGCCAGCAGTTACCGGGTCGTTGAAGCTTTCTTT.